Shown below are 17 T cell receptor beta chains from a single sample sequenced in a study of blood T cell repertoires in COVID-19. Libraries were prepared by immunoSEQ multiplex PCR; TCRdb keeps only in-frame clonotypes and omits some of them. The sample has just under 150,000 clones; approximately 87% are singletons. The sample taken for sequencing was peripheral blood. All receptors derive from a woman between 45 and 60 years old with active or convalescent COVID-19.

This chain links TRBV18 with TRBJ1-2; D possibly corresponds to TRBD1 (5 bases). The V and J ends lost 2 bases and 6 bases respectively, with 16 bases between them. The germline gives CDR1 KGHSH, CDR2 LQKENI. This CDR3 comprises 15 residues. The chain's CDR3 is CASSPGRGGMDGYTF. The CDR3 coding sequence is TGTGCCAGCTCACCAGGAAGGGGCGGTATGGATGGCTACACCTTC.

V usage is TRBV30 and J usage is TRBJ1-6, with a tentative D call TRBD1 (6 bases). From germline, CDR1 is GTSNPN and CDR2 SVGIG (reference sequence). Trimming took 1 base from V and 1 from J, leaving 11 bases between them. The CDR3 consists of 16 residues. CDR3: CAWSGGGQSYNSPLHF. The CDR3 nucleotides are TGTGCCTGGAGTGGGGGGGGGCAGTCCTATAATTCACCCCTCCACTTT.

The chain links TRBV3-1 (or the pseudogene TRBV3-2) to TRBJ2-2; the D gene is possibly TRBD2 (5 bases). The CDR3 totals 14 residues. V shed 5 bases and J shed 8 bases, with 15 bases lying between them. Germline CDR1 reads LGHDT; CDR2 reads YNNKEL (reference sequence). The CDR3 DNA follows: TGTGCCAGCAGCGCGGGCCTCGGTCGGGGGGAGCTGTTTTTT. This sequence encodes CASSAGLGRGELFF.

The chain joins TRBV7-9 to TRBJ2-2; TRBD2 aligns across 9 bases. Germline V CDR1 and CDR2: SEHNR, FQNEAQ (reference sequence). After removal of 7 bases from V and 0 bases from J, the junction contained 6 bases not matched to a gene. This CDR3 contains 16 residues. In DNA form, the CDR3 reads TGTGCCAGCATCACAGGCGGGGGGGCGAACACCGGGGAGCTGTTTTTT. Amino acid sequence: CASITGGGANTGELFF. The full variable domain, in which reference TRBV7-9 and TRBJ2-2 provide the parts outside the CDR3, is DTGVSQNPRHKITKRGQNVTFRCDPISEHNRLYWYRQTLGQGPEFLTYFQNEAQLEKSRLLSDRFSAERPKGSFSTLEIQRTEQGDSAMYLCASITGGGANTGELFFGEGSRLTVL.

V and J are TRBV2 and TRBJ2-5; D uncertain. This CDR3 region has 13 residues. Trimming cost V 4 bases and J 1 base, with 7 bases left between them. Germline values: CDR1 SNHLY, CDR2 FYNNEI. The CDR3 coding sequence is TGTGCCAGCAGTGTTCGGGTCCAAGAGACCCAGTACTTC. Protein product: CASSVRVQETQYF.

About this clone itself: Other nucleotide sequences in the sample specify the same CDR3. The chain carries TRBV7-9 and TRBJ1-5; D might be TRBD1 (6 bases). V lost 5 bases to trimming and J lost 6 bases, with 20 bases between them. The CDR3 runs 16 residues. The germline gives CDR1 SEHNR, CDR2 FQNEAQ (reference sequence). The CDR3 nucleotides read TGTGCCAGCAGCCTGCATGGCGGGGGCGGAAGTCAGCCCCAGCATTTT. Amino acids: CASSLHGGGGSQPQHF.

The J gene is TRBJ1-2, the V gene TRBV4-3; TRBD1 might be the D (6 bases). The V gene's germline CDR1 is LGHNA and CDR2 YSLEER. Trimming removed 0 bases from V and 5 bases from J, with 13 bases in between. This CDR3 has 15 residues. The CDR3: CASSQEVRGGYGYTF. The CDR3 DNA reads TGCGCCAGCAGCCAAGAGGTCAGGGGAGGGTATGGCTACACCTTC.

This chain connects TRBV5-1 to TRBJ2-1, with 7 bases that match TRBD2. The germline V gene encodes CDR1 SGHRS and CDR2 YFSETQ. V was pared by 5 bases and J by 5 bases, with 10 bases of the junction left unmatched. The CDR3 sequence is 15 residues long. The CDR3 loop reads CASRAGLSADNEQFF. In DNA, the CDR3 is TGCGCCAGCAGAGCGGGACTTTCGGCCGACAATGAGCAGTTCTTC.

Concerning this clone: Other nucleotide sequences in the sample specify the same CDR3. The gene calls are TRBV27 and TRBJ2-5; D remains ambiguous. V gave up 2 bases and J gave up 2 bases, with 6 bases separating them. The CDR3 totals 13 residues. The germline V gene encodes CDR1 MNHEY and CDR2 SMNVEV (reference sequence). CDR3 coding DNA: TGTGCCAGCAGTTTAGGGCAGCAAGAGACCCAGTACTTC. Translated, it gives CASSLGQQETQYF.

This rearrangement joins TRBV6-5 to TRBJ2-1; the D gene is possibly TRBD2 (5 bases). The germline V and J ends were trimmed by 0 bases and 4 bases, with 10 bases remaining between them. There are 15 residues in the CDR3. CDR1 is MNHEY, CDR2 SVGAGI, per germline. The CDR3 here is CASSYSAVLYNEQFF. The CDR3 DNA is TGTGCCAGCAGTTACTCAGCGGTCTTATACAATGAGCAGTTCTTC.

The V gene is TRBV30, the J gene TRBJ2-1; D ambiguous. V was clipped by 2 bases and J by 4 bases, with 9 bases between them. This CDR3 contains 13 residues. The germline CDR1 and CDR2 sequences are GTSNPN and SVGIG (reference sequence). In DNA, the CDR3 is TGTGCCTGGAGTACCACCACATACAATGAGCAGTTCTTC. Residues: CAWSTTTYNEQFF. Filled out from reference TRBV30 and TRBJ2-1, the complete variable domain reads SQTIHQWPATLVQPVGSPLSLECTVEGTSNPNLYWYRQAAGRGLQLLFYSVGIGQISSEVPQNLSASRPQDRQFILSSKKLLLSDSGFYLCAWSTTTYNEQFFGPGTRLTVL.

The V gene is TRBV12-3 or TRBV12-4, the J gene TRBJ2-2; possible D gene TRBD1, 6 bases. This CDR3 has 13 amino acids. Trimming left V 5 bases short and J 8 bases short, with 12 bases between. CDR3 nucleotide sequence: TGTGCCAGCAGTGTACAGGGCTGGGGGGAGCTGTTTTTT. The encoded protein is CASSVQGWGELFF.

V usage is TRBV30 and J usage is TRBJ1-2; TRBD1 matches at 10 bases. This CDR3 has 16 amino acids. The J segment lost 5 bases and the V segment lost 1 base, leaving 10 bases of the junction unmatched. Germline lookup yields CDR1 GTSNPN and CDR2 SVGIG (reference sequence). The CDR3 is CAWSGNRDRGRYGYTF. In nucleotides, the CDR3 is TGTGCCTGGAGTGGGAACCGGGACAGGGGAAGGTATGGCTACACCTTC.

The chain is built from TRBV5-4 and TRBJ2-5; 9 bases agree with TRBD1. CDR3 length: 16 amino acids. Trimming removed 3 bases from V and 3 bases from J; junction bases left unmatched: 9. In germline, CDR1 is SGHNT, CDR2 YYREEE (reference sequence). CDR3 protein: CASSSPGQGLEETQYF. In DNA form, the CDR3 reads TGTGCCAGCAGCTCTCCGGGACAGGGTTTAGAAGAGACCCAGTACTTC.

V and J are TRBV18 and TRBJ1-5; no clear D gene. The CDR3 has 12 residues. The germline gives CDR1 KGHSH, CDR2 LQKENI. The V gene lost 4 bases and the J gene lost 15 bases, with 16 bases spanning the gap. In nucleotides, the CDR3 is TGTGCCAGCTCACAGGGAGGTCCCCAAATGCATTTT. This encodes CASSQGGPQMHF.

This chain uses TRBV28 with TRBJ1-1, with 8 bases aligning to TRBD1. The CDR3 length is 17 residues. V shed 4 bases and J 11 bases; nucleotides not matched to a gene: 21. Germline CDR1 and CDR2: MDHEN and SYDVKM. CDR3 protein: CASSYPISTGEDLSAFF. The CDR3 region has the DNA TGTGCCAGCAGTTACCCAATTTCGACAGGGGAGGATTTGTCTGCTTTCTTT.

The table lists this clone with a count of one. The V and J genes are TRBV19 and TRBJ1-3; D may be TRBD1 (6 bases). The CDR3 is 15 residues long. The germline V and J ends were trimmed by 5 bases and 2 bases, with 13 bases remaining between them. Germline-derived CDR1 and CDR2 are LNHDA and SQIVND (reference sequence). The CDR3 nucleotides read TGTGCCAGTAGTGCCTCCGGGACACCTGGAAACACCATATATTTT. Translation gives CASSASGTPGNTIYF. The full variable domain, with the rest looked up from reference TRBV19 and TRBJ1-3, is DGGITQSPKYLFRKEGQNVTLSCEQNLNHDAMYWYRQDPGQGLRLIYYSQIVNDFQKGDIAEGYSVSREKKESFPLTVTSAQKNPTAFYLCASSASGTPGNTIYFGEGSWLTVV.